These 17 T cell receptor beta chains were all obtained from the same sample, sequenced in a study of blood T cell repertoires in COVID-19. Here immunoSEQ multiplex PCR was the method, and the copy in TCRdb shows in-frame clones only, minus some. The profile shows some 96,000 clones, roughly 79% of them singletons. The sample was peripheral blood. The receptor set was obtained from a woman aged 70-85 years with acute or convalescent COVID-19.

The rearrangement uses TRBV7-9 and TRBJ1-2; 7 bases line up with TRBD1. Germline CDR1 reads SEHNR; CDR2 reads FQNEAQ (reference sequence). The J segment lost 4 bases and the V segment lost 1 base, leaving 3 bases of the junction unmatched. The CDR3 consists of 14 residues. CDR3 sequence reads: CASSLEGASYGYTF. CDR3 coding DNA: TGTGCCAGCAGCTTAGAGGGGGCCTCCTATGGCTACACCTTC.

This CDR3 is CASSLVGGQSAPNYGYTF. CDR3 nucleotides: TGTGCCAGCAGCTTAGTGGGGGGACAGAGTGCCCCTAACTATGGCTACACCTTC. The chain combines TRBV7-8 with TRBJ1-2; 7 nucleotides line up with TRBD1. Germline CDR1 and CDR2: SGHVS and FQNEAQ. The CDR3 is 18 residues long. J lost 0 bases, V lost 1 base, and 11 bases had no gene match. The entire variable domain, with the rest obtained from reference TRBV7-8 and TRBJ1-2, is as follows: GAGVSQSPRYKVAKRGQDVALRCDPISGHVSLFWYQQALGQGPEFLTYFQNEAQLDKSGLPSDRFFAERPEGSVSTLKIQRTQQEDSAVYLCASSLVGGQSAPNYGYTFGSGTRLTVV.

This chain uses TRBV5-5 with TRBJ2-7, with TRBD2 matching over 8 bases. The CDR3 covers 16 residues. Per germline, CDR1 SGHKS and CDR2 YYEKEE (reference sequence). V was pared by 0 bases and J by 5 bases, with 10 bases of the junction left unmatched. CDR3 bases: TGTGCCAGCAGCTTGGGTCCGGGACTAGAGTTCCACGAGCAGTACGTC. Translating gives CASSLGPGLEFHEQYV.

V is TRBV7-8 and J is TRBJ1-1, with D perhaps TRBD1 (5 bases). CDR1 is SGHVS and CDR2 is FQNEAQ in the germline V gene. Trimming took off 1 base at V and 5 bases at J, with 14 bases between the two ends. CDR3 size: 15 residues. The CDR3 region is CASSLEAGRWTEAFF. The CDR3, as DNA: TGTGCCAGCAGCTTAGAGGCAGGGAGGTGGACTGAAGCTTTCTTT.

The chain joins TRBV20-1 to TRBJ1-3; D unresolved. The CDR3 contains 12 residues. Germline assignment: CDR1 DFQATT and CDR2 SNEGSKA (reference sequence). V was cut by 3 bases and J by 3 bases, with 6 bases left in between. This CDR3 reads CSASPGGNTIYF. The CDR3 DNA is TGCAGTGCTAGTCCCGGTGGAAACACCATATATTTT.

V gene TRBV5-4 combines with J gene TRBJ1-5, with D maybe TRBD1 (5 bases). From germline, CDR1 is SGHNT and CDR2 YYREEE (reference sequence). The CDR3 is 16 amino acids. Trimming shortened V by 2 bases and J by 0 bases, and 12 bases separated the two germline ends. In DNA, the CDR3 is TGTGCCAGCAGCTTCGGGGGACGCAATAGCAATCAGCCCCAGCATTTT. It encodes CASSFGGRNSNQPQHF.

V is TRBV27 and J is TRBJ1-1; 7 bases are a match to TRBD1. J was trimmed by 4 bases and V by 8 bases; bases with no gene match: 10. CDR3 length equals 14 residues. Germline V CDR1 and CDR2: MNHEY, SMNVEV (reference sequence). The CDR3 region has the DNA TGTGCCAGCCGTAGGGGGCCTAATTTCACTGAAGCTTTCTTT. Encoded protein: CASRRGPNFTEAFF.

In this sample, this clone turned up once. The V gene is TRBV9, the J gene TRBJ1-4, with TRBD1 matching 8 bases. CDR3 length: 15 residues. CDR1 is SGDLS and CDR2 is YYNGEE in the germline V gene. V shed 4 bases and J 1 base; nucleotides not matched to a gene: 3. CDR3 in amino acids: CASSFTGGTNEKLFF. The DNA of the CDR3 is TGTGCCAGCAGCTTTACAGGGGGAACTAATGAAAAACTGTTTTTT.

The DNA of the CDR3 is TGTGCCAGTAGTATAAGAGATCAAGAGACCCAGTACTTC. Its protein product is CASSIRDQETQYF. The chain has TRBV19 and TRBJ2-5; no clear D gene. The CDR3 length is 13 residues. The germline V gene encodes CDR1 LNHDA and CDR2 SQIVND (reference sequence). The ends were cut back, 2 bases at V and 2 bases at J, with 6 bases in the middle.

The CDR3 DNA follows: TGTGCCAGCAGCCTACAGTCAGCTGGAGCTTTCTTT. As protein: CASSLQSAGAFF. The rearrangement uses TRBV11-2 and TRBJ1-1; no reliable D call. The CDR3 runs 12 residues. V was clipped by 5 bases and J by 10 bases, with 14 bases between them. The germline gives CDR1 SGHAT, CDR2 FQNNGV.

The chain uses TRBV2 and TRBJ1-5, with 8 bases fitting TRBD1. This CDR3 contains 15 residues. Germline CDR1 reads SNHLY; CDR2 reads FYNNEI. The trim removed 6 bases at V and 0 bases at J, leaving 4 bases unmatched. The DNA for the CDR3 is TGTGCCAGCAGAGAACAGGGGGGTAGCAATCAGCCCCAGCATTTT. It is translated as CASREQGGSNQPQHF.

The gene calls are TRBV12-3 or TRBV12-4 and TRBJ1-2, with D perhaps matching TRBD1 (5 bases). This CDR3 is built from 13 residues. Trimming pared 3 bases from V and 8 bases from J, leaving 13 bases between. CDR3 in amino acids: CASSLGQAGGYTF. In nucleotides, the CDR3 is TGTGCCAGCAGTTTGGGCCAGGCAGGGGGCTACACCTTC.

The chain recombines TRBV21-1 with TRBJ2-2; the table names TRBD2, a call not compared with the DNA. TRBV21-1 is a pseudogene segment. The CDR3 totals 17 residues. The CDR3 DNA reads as TGTGCCAGCAGCTTCCTAAGTCCCGGGAAAACCACCGGGGAGCTGTTTTTT. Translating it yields CASSFLSPGKTTGELFF.

For the CDR3, the DNA is TGCGCCAGCAGGCGTGGGCCGGGGGGTCCCCCCTATTCACCCCTCCACTTT. It specifies CASRRGPGGPPYSPLHF. V usage is TRBV4-3 and J usage is TRBJ1-6, with D maybe TRBD1 (5 bases). The CDR3 length is 17 residues. V was clipped by 6 bases and J by 8 bases, with 23 bases between them. Germline V gene lookup returns CDR1 LGHNA and CDR2 YSLEER.

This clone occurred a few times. CDR3 sequence reads: CATSEGVTGRETQYF. For the CDR3, the DNA is TGTGCCACCAGTGAAGGGGTGACAGGGCGGGAGACCCAGTACTTC. V is TRBV24-1 and J is TRBJ2-5; TRBD1 matches at 7 bases. The CDR3 loop spans 15 amino acids. V lost 4 bases to trimming and J lost 5 bases; unmatched junction nucleotides: 9. Germline CDR1 is KGHDR and CDR2 is SFDVKD.

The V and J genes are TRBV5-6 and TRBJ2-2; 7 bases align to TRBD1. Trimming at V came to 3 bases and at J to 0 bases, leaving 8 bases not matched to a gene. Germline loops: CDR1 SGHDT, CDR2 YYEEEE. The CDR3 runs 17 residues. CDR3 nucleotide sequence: TGTGCCAGCAGCTCCGTTACCGGGACAGCGAACACCGGGGAGCTGTTTTTT. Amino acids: CASSSVTGTANTGELFF.

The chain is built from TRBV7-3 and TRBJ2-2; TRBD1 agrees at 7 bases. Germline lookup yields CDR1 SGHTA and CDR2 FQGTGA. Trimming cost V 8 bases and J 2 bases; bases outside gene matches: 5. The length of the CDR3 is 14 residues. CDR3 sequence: CASSPGGNTGELFF. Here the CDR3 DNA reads TGTGCCAGCTCGCCAGGGGGTAACACCGGGGAGCTGTTTTTT.